This record looks at one T cell receptor (beta chain) sequence and its context. This entry is derived from a study of blood T cell repertoires in COVID-19. As for the study in general: Specimens from acute and convalescent COVID-19 originated in the United States, Italy and Spain. PBMCs, B-cell-depleted T cells, or T cells were the source of the cDNA or gDNA that made up the material.

Method: immunoSEQ multiplex PCR; TCRdb's copy keeps in-frame clones and lacks some. This table has approximately 470,000 clones, 75% to 90% appearing once. The CDR3 has 16 amino acids. Per the germline V gene, CDR1 is SGHVS and CDR2 is FNYEAQ. With 4 bases removed from V and 0 bases from J, the gap between germline ends came to 13 bases. J is TRBJ2-4 and V is TRBV7-6; D remains ambiguous. This clonotype was sampled from a human donor in a cohort sampled during active COVID-19. Sequencing input: peripheral blood. Here the CDR3 DNA reads TGTGCCAGCAGCTGCCCTATGTCGGTAGCCAAAAACATTCAGTACTTC. Translating it yields CASSCPMSVAKNIQYF. The full variable domain, completed using reference TRBV7-6 and TRBJ2-4, is GAGVSQSPRYKVTKRGQDVALRCDPISGHVSLYWYRQALGQGPEFLTYFNYEAQQDKSGLPNDRFSAERPEGSISTLTIQRTEQRDSAMYRCASSCPMSVAKNIQYFGAGTRLSVL.